The 13 T cell receptor beta chains given below trace back to one sample, sequenced in a study of blood T cell repertoires in COVID-19. Clones were read by immunoSEQ multiplex PCR, and TCRdb kept only the in-frame ones, dropping some. The sample yields about 300,000 clones, roughly 85% seen once. The sample taken for sequencing was PBMCs or T cells enriched from blood (not recorded which). These receptors came from a woman aged 50 to 65 who had recovered from COVID-19.

A few counts support this clone. The sample carries other DNA sequences with the same CDR3. The rearrangement joins TRBV19 to TRBJ2-7, with D maybe TRBD1 (5 bases). V dropped 8 bases and J dropped 2 bases, with 7 bases sitting between them. This CDR3 has 11 amino acids. The V gene's germline CDR1 is LNHDA and CDR2 SQIVND (reference sequence). For the CDR3, the DNA is TGTGCCAGTCAGGGCGCCTACGAGCAGTACTTC. As protein: CASQGAYEQYF.

This chain joins TRBV29-1 and TRBJ2-3; TRBD2 agrees at 10 bases. The V segment lost 5 bases and the J segment 2 bases; nucleotides outside the gene matches: 7. The CDR3 extends over 15 amino acids. Germline assignment: CDR1 SQVTM and CDR2 ANQGSEA. The CDR3 DNA is TGCAGCGTTACACCGGGACTAGCGTTCACAGATACGCAGTATTTT. Translating gives CSVTPGLAFTDTQYF.

V is TRBV2 and J is TRBJ1-6; D may be TRBD1 (5 bases). V was shortened by 7 bases and J by 5 bases, with 12 bases between the two germline ends. The germline CDR1 and CDR2 sequences are SNHLY and FYNNEI. The length of the CDR3 is 14 residues. The CDR3, as DNA: TGTGCCAGCACTAGACAGCCTAATAATTCACCCCTCCACTTT. The encoded protein is CASTRQPNNSPLHF.

The chain links TRBV5-4 to TRBJ2-3; D remains ambiguous. This CDR3 is 12 amino acids long. Trimming took 0 bases from V and 4 from J, leaving 3 bases between them. The V gene's germline CDR1 is SGHNT and CDR2 YYREEE (reference sequence). In DNA form, the CDR3 reads TGTGCCAGCAGCTTGGCTGCAGATACGCAGTATTTT. Amino acid sequence: CASSLAADTQYF.

To note about this clone: Other DNA sequences from this sample encode an identical CDR3 as well. This chain links TRBV19 with TRBJ2-5; a possible D gene is TRBD1 (6 bases). Trimming stripped 3 bases from V and 4 bases from J, with 9 bases between. Germline assignment: CDR1 LNHDA and CDR2 SQIVND (reference sequence). The CDR3 is made up of 13 amino acids. Here the CDR3 reads CASSITGRETQYF. CDR3 in DNA: TGTGCCAGTAGTATCACAGGGAGAGAGACCCAGTACTTC.

In this sample, this clone turned up a few times. The chain's CDR3 is CASSPTGDYGYTF. The CDR3 DNA reads TGTGCCAGCAGCCCTACAGGGGACTATGGCTACACCTTC. This rearrangement joins TRBV6-2 or TRBV6-3 to TRBJ1-2; 7 nucleotides align to TRBD1. The CDR3 consists of 13 residues. J gave up 3 bases and V 6 bases, and 4 bases lay outside the gene matches. CDR1 MNHEY and CDR2 SVGEGT come from the germline V gene.

V gene TRBV28 combines with J gene TRBJ2-1; 9 positions match TRBD2. CDR1 and CDR2 (germline): MDHEN, SYDVKM. CDR3 size: 16 residues. Trimming removed 2 bases from V and 4 bases from J; junction bases left unmatched: 6. CDR3 nucleotides: TGTGCCAGCAGTTTAATGCTAGCGGGGATTTACAATGAGCAGTTCTTC. Protein sequence: CASSLMLAGIYNEQFF.

The chain recombines TRBV29-1 with TRBJ1-1; the D gene is possibly TRBD1 (6 bases). Germline assignment: CDR1 SQVTM and CDR2 ANQGSEA. The CDR3 contains 12 residues. With 4 bases removed from V and 3 bases from J, the gap between germline ends came to 9 bases. CDR3 sequence reads: CSVVRGYTEAFF. The CDR3 nucleotides read TGCAGCGTTGTGAGGGGGTACACTGAAGCTTTCTTT.

Only a few counts were recorded for this clone. The chain is built from TRBV7-2 and TRBJ1-3; D perhaps matches TRBD1 (5 bases). The germline gives CDR1 SGHTA, CDR2 FQGNSA. The V gene lost 4 bases and the J gene lost 0 bases, with 19 bases spanning the gap. CDR3 length equals 18 residues. The CDR3 sequence is CASSSQIRTQGSGNTIYF. The DNA for the CDR3 is TGTGCCAGCAGCTCACAGATAAGAACGCAGGGCTCTGGAAACACCATATATTTT.

This clone occurred many times. J is TRBJ2-6 and V is TRBV6-5; D ambiguous. The CDR3 has 14 amino acids. Germline values: CDR1 MNHEY, CDR2 SVGAGI. V was pared by 7 bases and J by 0 bases, with 7 bases between. DNA for the CDR3: TGTGCCAGCAATCCCAGCTCTGGGGCCAACGTCCTGACTTTC. Translated: CASNPSSGANVLTF.

The chain carries TRBV11-3 and TRBJ2-1; TRBD2 matches at 10 bases. Unmatched junction bases numbered 4, after V lost 5 bases and J lost 0 bases. CDR1 SGHNT and CDR2 YENEEA come from the germline V gene. The CDR3 spans 16 residues. CDR3 DNA sequence: TGTGCCAGCAGCACTAGGACTAGCGGCTCCTACAATGAGCAGTTCTTC. This sequence encodes CASSTRTSGSYNEQFF.

V and J are TRBV7-9 and TRBJ2-2; possible D gene TRBD1, 6 bases. CDR3 size: 15 residues. The germline gives CDR1 SEHNR, CDR2 FQNEAQ (reference sequence). The V and J ends lost 5 bases and 0 bases respectively, with 10 bases between them. The DNA of the CDR3 is TGTGCCAGCAGCCCCTGGACAGCGAACACCGGGGAGCTGTTTTTT. Translating it yields CASSPWTANTGELFF.

The V gene is TRBV23-1, the J gene TRBJ2-2, with D tentatively TRBD2 (7 bases). TRBV23-1 is an open reading frame whose function is uncertain. Trimming shortened V by 2 bases and J by 4 bases, and 11 bases separated the two germline ends. The CDR3 totals 15 residues. The CDR3 protein is CASSQGGAGTGELFF. CDR3 bases: TGCGCCAGCAGTCAAGGGGGGGCCGGCACCGGGGAGCTGTTTTTT.